The 30 T cell receptor beta chains presented below share a single source sample, sequenced in a study of radiation and T cells in renal cell carcinoma. TCRdb's copy holds only in-frame clones and misses some; the assay was immunoSEQ multiplex PCR. This sample has nearly 50,000 clones; about 83% occur once, and the top ten carry around 31%. Time point indicated: baseline pretreatment blood. Described treatment: 15 Gy SBRT to primary tumor, nephrectomy 4 weeks later. The sample was blood, taken from a patient whose treatment included radiotherapy and nephrectomy. These receptors were obtained from a woman between 65 and 79 years old with renal cell carcinoma.

In regard to this clone: The germline gene is not matched at one end of the junction; a read error may be the cause. The V gene is TRBV9, the J gene TRBJ1-4, with 9 bases aligning to TRBD1. Germline CDR1 and CDR2: SGDLS and YYNGEE. This CDR3 has 16 amino acids. The CDR3 DNA is TGTGCCAGCAGCGAGCACGACCGGGACAGGGATGACAAACTGTTTTTT. Translating it yields CASSEHDRDRDDKLFF.

The J gene is TRBJ2-5, the V gene TRBV7-2; TRBD1 or TRBD2 may be the D gene (5 bases each). The V gene lost 4 bases and the J gene lost 5 bases, with 17 bases spanning the gap. The CDR3 length is 15 residues. Germline V gene lookup returns CDR1 SGHTA and CDR2 FQGNSA. The CDR3 DNA is TGTGCCAGCAGCTCGGGTGGGGGAAATCGCGAGACCCAGTACTTC. This sequence encodes CASSSGGGNRETQYF.

The genes are TRBV30 and TRBJ1-4; possible D gene TRBD1, 6 bases. Between the trimmed V and J ends, which lost 2 bases and 4 bases, there was a span of 17 bases. The CDR3 contains 16 residues. CDR1 and CDR2 (germline): GTSNPN, SVGIG (reference sequence). CDR3 protein: CAWSNTQGIYNEKLFF. The CDR3 nucleotides read TGTGCCTGGAGTAATACCCAGGGGATTTATAATGAAAAACTGTTTTTT.

The rearrangement links TRBV6-5 to TRBJ2-7; 7 bases line up with TRBD2. The length of the CDR3 is 14 residues. Unmatched junction bases numbered 2, after V lost 0 bases and J lost 3 bases. Germline CDR1 and CDR2: MNHEY and SVGAGI. CDR3 sequence reads: CASSYSREGYEQYF. For the CDR3, the DNA is TGTGCCAGCAGTTACTCGAGGGAGGGCTACGAGCAGTACTTC.

The chain couples TRBV5-1 to TRBJ2-1; TRBD1 aligns across 8 bases. Germline CDR1 SGHRS, CDR2 YFSETQ. The CDR3 covers 15 residues. J gave up 7 bases and V 3 bases, and 9 bases lay outside the gene matches. In DNA form, the CDR3 reads TGCGCCAGCAGCTCGACAGGGGTTCGGGTTAATGAGCAGTTCTTC. Translated, it gives CASSSTGVRVNEQFF.

The J gene is TRBJ2-3, the V gene TRBV5-1; weak D call: TRBD1 (5 bases). CDR1 and CDR2 from the germline V gene are SGHRS and YFSETQ. The CDR3 is 15 residues long. V dropped 1 base and J dropped 1 base, with 10 bases sitting between them. For the CDR3, the DNA is TGCGCCAGCAGCTTGCGGGTAGGGGGCACAGATACGCAGTATTTT. Protein product: CASSLRVGGTDTQYF.

This clone was seen once. The chain employs TRBV4-3 and TRBJ2-1; TRBD2 agrees at 10 bases. Looked up from germline, CDR1 is LGHNA and CDR2 is YSLEER. The CDR3 totals 15 residues. Germline trimming cut 3 bases from V and 6 bases from J; bases unmatched to any gene: 5. CDR3 residues: CASSQPSGGTNEQFF. The CDR3 DNA sequence: TGCGCCAGCAGCCAGCCTAGCGGGGGCACCAATGAGCAGTTCTTC.

This clone was counted a few times. The gene calls are TRBV10-3 and TRBJ1-1; D gene uncertain. This CDR3 region has 14 residues. Per the germline V gene, CDR1 is ENHRY and CDR2 is SYGVKD. V was clipped by 0 bases and J by 5 bases, with 10 bases between them. The CDR3 DNA follows: TGTGCCATCAGTGAGTCTCCCGCGGAGACTGAAGCTTTCTTT. This encodes CAISESPAETEAFF.

V gene TRBV6-1 combines with J gene TRBJ2-3, with 7 bases fitting TRBD1. The J segment lost 4 bases and the V segment lost 2 bases, leaving 3 bases of the junction unmatched. The CDR3 consists of 14 residues. The germline V gene has CDR1 MNHNS and CDR2 SASEGT. The CDR3 protein is CASSERTGADTQYF. Written as DNA, the CDR3 is TGTGCCAGCAGTGAAAGAACAGGGGCAGATACGCAGTATTTT.

Within the sample, this clone is medium-sized. The rearrangement uses TRBV6-5 and TRBJ1-2, with D hard to call. V shed 6 bases and J shed 3 bases, with 17 bases lying between them. CDR1 is MNHEY, CDR2 SVGAGI, per germline. CDR3 length: 15 amino acids. CDR3 in DNA: TGTGCCAGCAGGCAGAAGGGAGGTTTGGACTATGGCTACACCTTC. It is translated as CASRQKGGLDYGYTF.

The genes are TRBV2 and TRBJ2-7; D is possibly TRBD1 or TRBD2 (6 bases each). The CDR3 is made up of 12 amino acids. Trimming stripped 8 bases from V and 2 bases from J, with 10 bases between. Germline lookup yields CDR1 SNHLY and CDR2 FYNNEI. CDR3 loop: CASGGQPYEQYF. Here the CDR3 DNA reads TGTGCCAGCGGGGGGCAACCCTACGAGCAGTACTTC.

The CDR3 sequence: CASSLRTSGGDTGELFF. CDR3 sequence (DNA): TGTGCCAGCAGCCTGCGGACTAGCGGGGGAGACACCGGGGAGCTGTTTTTT. The rearrangement links TRBV7-6 to TRBJ2-2; TRBD2 aligns across 13 bases. The trim removed 5 bases at V and 3 bases at J, leaving 6 bases unmatched. The CDR3 loop spans 17 amino acids. Per germline, CDR1 SGHVS and CDR2 FNYEAQ.

The chain employs TRBV6-6 and TRBJ1-2; 7 nucleotides agree with TRBD1. Trimming took 6 bases from V and 5 from J; bases not matched to a gene: 12. The CDR3 runs 15 residues. Germline CDR1 MNHNY, CDR2 SVGAGI (reference sequence). In DNA form, the CDR3 reads TGTGCCAGCAGCAAACCTGGACAGGCGGCATATGGCTACACCTTC. It encodes CASSKPGQAAYGYTF.

This sequence joins TRBV6-5 and TRBJ2-7; 7 positions agree with TRBD2. Germline-derived CDR1 and CDR2 are MNHEY and SVGAGI. The V and J ends lost 6 bases and 1 base, in that order; junction bases with no gene match: 3. The CDR3 has 13 amino acids. CDR3: CASSPGGSYEQYF. In nucleotides, the CDR3 is TGTGCCAGCAGCCCCGGGGGGTCCTACGAGCAGTACTTC.

In this sample, this clone turned up a few times. The rearrangement links TRBV6-1 to TRBJ1-1, with 7 bases fitting TRBD1. Germline values: CDR1 MNHNS, CDR2 SASEGT. The CDR3 is 14 amino acids. Unmatched junction bases numbered 2, after V lost 3 bases and J lost 1 base. The CDR3 region is CASSDYRGNTEAFF. The CDR3, as DNA: TGTGCCAGCAGTGATTACAGGGGGAACACTGAAGCTTTCTTT.

The gene calls are TRBV27 and TRBJ2-7; TRBD2 aligns across 10 bases. CDR1 is MNHEY and CDR2 is SMNVEV in the germline V gene (reference sequence). This CDR3 comprises 18 residues. V shed 4 bases, J shed 0 bases, and the junction held 12 bases outside the gene matches. The CDR3 region is CASSSQTGLAGASYEQYF. The CDR3 DNA reads TGTGCCAGCAGTTCGCAAACAGGGCTAGCGGGGGCCTCCTACGAGCAGTACTTC.

V is TRBV6-1 and J is TRBJ1-5; no reliable D call. The CDR3 has 15 residues. Germline V gives CDR1 MNHNS, CDR2 SASEGT. Trimming removed 6 bases at V and 2 bases at J, with 14 bases between. The CDR3, as DNA: TGTGCCAGCAGCCCCCGAGCTGACGGCAATCAGCCCCAGCATTTT. It specifies CASSPRADGNQPQHF.

The J gene is TRBJ1-1, the V gene TRBV6-6, with 9 bases that match TRBD1. V lost 0 bases to trimming and J lost 2 bases; unmatched junction nucleotides: 4. CDR1 is MNHNY, CDR2 SVGAGI, per germline (reference sequence). The CDR3 contains 16 residues. Here the CDR3 reads CASSYSLQGANTEAFF. For the CDR3, the DNA is TGTGCCAGCAGTTACTCGCTACAGGGGGCCAACACTGAAGCTTTCTTT.

The chain is built from TRBV5-4 and TRBJ1-1, with D uncertain. Per the germline V gene, CDR1 is SGHNT and CDR2 is YYREEE (reference sequence). V lost 2 bases and J 7 bases, leaving 6 bases between the germline ends. This CDR3 is built from 11 residues. As DNA, the CDR3 is TGTGCCAGCAGCTTCAATAGTGAAGCTTTCTTT. Residues: CASSFNSEAFF.

The chain employs TRBV5-1 and TRBJ2-2; no clear D gene. The V end lost 3 bases, the J end lost 4 bases, and 10 bases lay between the germline ends. The CDR3 consists of 14 residues. Germline CDR1 SGHRS, CDR2 YFSETQ. The CDR3 sequence: CASSWAFLTGELFF. Written as DNA, the CDR3 is TGCGCCAGCAGCTGGGCCTTTCTCACCGGGGAGCTGTTTTTT.

The chain is built from TRBV6-5 and TRBJ1-1, with D possibly being TRBD1 (5 bases). The CDR3 is made up of 15 amino acids. The germline V and J ends were trimmed by 6 bases and 6 bases, with 20 bases remaining between them. The germline V gene has CDR1 MNHEY and CDR2 SVGAGI. The CDR3 DNA is TGTGCCAGCAGCCCACCGGGGGGGACCGTTGCTGAAGCTTTCTTT. Translating gives CASSPPGGTVAEAFF.

This clone was seen a few times. This rearrangement joins TRBV4-2 to TRBJ2-5, with D maybe TRBD2 (7 bases). CDR3 length: 14 residues. V was cut by 4 bases and J by 4 bases, with 13 bases left in between. Germline V gives CDR1 LGHNA, CDR2 YNFKEQ. CDR3 protein: CASSPGAGVETQYF. CDR3 DNA sequence: TGTGCCAGCAGCCCGGGGGCGGGGGTAGAGACCCAGTACTTC.

The rearrangement uses TRBV5-1 and TRBJ1-2; D remains ambiguous. The CDR3 consists of 13 residues. In germline, CDR1 is SGHRS, CDR2 YFSETQ. The V gene lost 0 bases and the J gene lost 2 bases, with 5 bases spanning the gap. The CDR3 sequence is CASSLGANYGYTF. In DNA, the CDR3 is TGCGCCAGCAGCTTGGGGGCAAACTATGGCTACACCTTC.

V usage is TRBV19 and J usage is TRBJ2-1; the match to TRBD1 covers 7 bases. Germline-derived CDR1 and CDR2 are LNHDA and SQIVND (reference sequence). With V trimmed by 1 base and J by 7 bases, 4 bases remained unmatched. CDR3 length equals 14 residues. CDR3 bases: TGTGCCAGTAGTATAGCGAGCAGGGGGAATGAGCAGTTCTTC. Its translation: CASSIASRGNEQFF.

This clone was counted between two and nine times. This rearrangement joins TRBV5-4 to TRBJ1-2; a possible D gene is TRBD1 (5 bases). CDR1 and CDR2 from the germline V gene are SGHNT and YYREEE (reference sequence). V lost 7 bases to trimming and J lost 4 bases, with 20 bases between them. This CDR3 comprises 15 residues. The CDR3 nucleotides read TGTGCCAGCGCGGCGGGGCCCGGGGGGAGCTATGGCTACACCTTC. Translated, it gives CASAAGPGGSYGYTF.

The genes are TRBV7-2 and TRBJ2-5, with 14 bases fitting TRBD2. Per the germline V gene, CDR1 is SGHTA and CDR2 is FQGNSA. Trimming took 3 bases from V and 5 from J; bases not matched to a gene: 8. CDR3 length equals 17 residues. The CDR3 reads CASSFLGTSGSSETQYF. CDR3 sequence (DNA): TGTGCCAGCAGCTTTCTAGGGACTAGCGGGAGTTCGGAGACCCAGTACTTC.

The CDR3 loop is CASKRGENTEAFF. CDR3 sequence (DNA): TGCGCCAGCAAAAGGGGTGAGAACACTGAAGCTTTCTTT. The chain is built from TRBV5-1 and TRBJ1-1; possibly TRBD1 for D (5 bases). CDR1 and CDR2 from the germline V gene are SGHRS and YFSETQ. Trimming stripped 6 bases from V and 1 base from J, with 10 bases between. This CDR3 contains 13 residues.

The genes are TRBV6-5 and TRBJ1-3, with D hard to call. Germline-derived CDR1 and CDR2 are MNHEY and SVGAGI. The length of the CDR3 is 16 residues. V lost 4 bases and J lost 2, with 15 bases in between. The CDR3 protein is CASSLAWSSAGNTIYF. The CDR3 nucleotides are TGTGCCAGCAGTTTGGCGTGGTCGAGTGCTGGAAACACCATATATTTT.

DNA for the CDR3: TGTGCCAGCAGCCCCAGCCGGGGGGACTACAATGAGCAGTTCTTC. Amino acids: CASSPSRGDYNEQFF. V is TRBV7-2 and J is TRBJ2-1; 7 bases agree with TRBD2. With 5 bases clipped from V and 3 bases from J, the junction kept 7 bases outside the gene matches. CDR1 is SGHTA and CDR2 is FQGNSA in the germline V gene. CDR3 size: 15 residues.

Only a few counts were recorded for this clone. V usage is TRBV12-5 and J usage is TRBJ1-2, with TRBD1 as a possible D gene (5 bases). Germline lookup yields CDR1 LGHNT and CDR2 FRNRAP. The CDR3 covers 12 residues. V lost 9 bases to trimming and J lost 7 bases, with 15 bases between them. The CDR3 protein is CASSDGGFGYTF. CDR3 DNA sequence: TGTGCTAGCTCGGACGGGGGATTTGGCTACACCTTC.